The source of this T cell receptor beta chain is a study of cytomegalovirus exposure and HLA in healthy donors. Study observations and caveats: In a later analysis, TCR beta V- and J-gene trimming showed a link to a missense DCLRE1C variant.

Donors counted as nominally healthy when sampled, yet unrecorded immune exposures were likely. Notes on this clone: Its specificity is unknown.

This CDR3 has 18 residues. Trimming removed 7 bases from V and 0 bases from J, with 24 bases in between. Germline V lookup: CDR1 SQVTM, CDR2 ANQGSEA. Primers included in the PCR were 60 Vbeta and 13 Jbeta primers. TCRdb's copy holds only in-frame clones and misses some; the assay was immunoSEQ multiplex PCR. This listing includes tens of thousands of clones. The sequencing input was PBMCs. The rearrangement uses TRBV29-1 and TRBJ2-2, with a tentative D call TRBD1 (5 bases). The receptor was isolated from a man younger than 45 in good health and CMV-seropositive. The CDR3 bases are TGCAGCGCAGCTTTCTCGGACAACTATCTCGCGAACACCGGGGAGCTGTTTTTT. This gives the protein CSAAFSDNYLANTGELFF.